This T cell receptor (beta chain) is from a study of blood T cell repertoires in COVID-19. Turning to the study itself: Sources were T cells, B-cell-depleted T cells, or PBMCs; the material itself was cDNA or gDNA.

This clone was counted a single time. This CDR3 comprises 16 residues. The germline V gene has CDR1 SGHTA and CDR2 FQGNSA. The ends lost 4 bases at V and 7 bases at J; junction bases unmatched: 14. Assay used: immunoSEQ multiplex PCR; TCRdb lists only in-frame clones, some missing. The table shows 55,000 to 65,000 clones, with approximately 89% occurring only once. Input material: peripheral blood. The chain carries TRBV7-2 and TRBJ2-3, with 7 positions matching TRBD2. The clonotype comes from an older woman with COVID-19, enrolled during active disease. CDR3 nucleotide sequence: TGTGCCAGCAGCTCCCGGAGAGCGGGGTCTCCCCATACGCAGTATTTT. The encoded protein is CASSSRRAGSPHTQYF.